The clone carrying this T cell receptor beta chain was detected a few times. As originally analysed: From reference gene primer amplification, estimates of nucleated cell counts were derived. Repertoires were generated with immunoSEQ multiplex PCR, while TCRdb's copy carries only in-frame clones and drops some. V, J and clone size are those of that table, while D and trimming were read from the DNA. In the table there are around 130,000 clones, about four fifths of which are singletons. This CDR3 has 15 residues. Germline CDR1 reads SGDLS; CDR2 reads YYNGEE. Trimming removed 4 bases from V and 2 bases from J, with 15 bases in between. This sample is drawn from a study of blood T cell repertoires in COVID-19. Across the whole study: Material from acute and convalescent COVID-19 was sourced from the United States, Italy and Spain. From T cells, B-cell-depleted T cells, or PBMCs came the material, which was cDNA or gDNA.

The genes are TRBV9 and TRBJ1-1; maybe TRBD1 (5 bases). The TCR comes from a woman in her fifties or sixties with acute or convalescent COVID-19. The source material was peripheral blood. CDR3 residues: CASSSQGGGNTEAFF. Written as DNA, the CDR3 is TGTGCCAGCAGCTCCCAGGGCGGGGGAAACACTGAAGCTTTCTTT.